These 3 T cell receptor beta chains were sequenced from one sample in a study of a mutant IDH1 vaccine in newly diagnosed glioma. For these TCRs, the target antigens are not known. Using immunoSEQ multiplex PCR, the repertoire was profiled, and TCRdb retains in-frame clones only, with some absent. The sample gives about 90,000 clones, about nine tenths of which show up once; over 0.6% is in the top ten. Sample time point: week 47, end of study. Doses of 300 ug of mutant IDH1 20-mer peptide were given with topical imiquimod. The sequenced sample was PBMCs, obtained from a glioma patient whose treatment included an IDH1 peptide vaccine. The receptors come from a woman in her forties or fifties with glioma.

This clone is a singleton in its sample. This chain connects TRBV18 to TRBJ2-4, with D perhaps TRBD1 (6 bases). The CDR3 contains 15 residues. V was trimmed by 2 bases and J by 13 bases, leaving 21 bases between them. Germline values: CDR1 KGHSH, CDR2 LQKENI. The CDR3 here is CASSPATGRDNGQYF. DNA for the CDR3: TGTGCCAGCTCACCAGCCACTGGCCGGGACAACGGGCAGTACTTC.

The CDR3 nucleotides are TGTGCCACCAGCTCGGTCTCCTCGACCTACGAGCAGTACTTC. Translation gives CATSSVSSTYEQYF. The chain couples TRBV15 to TRBJ2-7; D not certain. This CDR3 has 14 residues. Germline lookup yields CDR1 LNHNV and CDR2 YYDKDF (reference sequence). V lost 5 bases to trimming and J lost 2 bases, with 13 bases between them.

The chain carries TRBV19 and TRBJ2-6; no clear D. Germline CDR1 and CDR2: LNHDA and SQIVND (reference sequence). V was cut by 3 bases and J by 0 bases, with 6 bases left in between. The CDR3 loop spans 15 amino acids. In nucleotides, the CDR3 is TGTGCCAGTAGTATTCGTTTCTCTGGGGCCAACGTCCTGACTTTC. Protein product: CASSIRFSGANVLTF.